This entry features one T cell receptor beta chain sequence. Its antigen is undetermined. These data come from a study of cytomegalovirus exposure and HLA in healthy donors. Study-wide findings and caveats: TCR beta V segments were, for the most part, productive about 87% or about 30% of the time in an earlier analysis.

CDR1 and CDR2 (germline): MDHEN, SYDVKM. The V gene lost 2 bases and the J gene lost 4 bases, with 6 bases spanning the gap. This CDR3 spans 12 amino acids. PCR primers comprised 60 Vbeta and 13 Jbeta primers. The table came from immunoSEQ multiplex PCR; TCRdb's copy has only in-frame clones and leaves some out. This repertoire shows fewer than 150,000 clones, 70% to 75% found once; its top ten account for under 3.5%. This receptor was obtained from a man aged 25 to 40 in good health and CMV-seronegative. Input material: PBMCs. The chain carries TRBV28 and TRBJ2-7; maybe TRBD2 (6 bases). This CDR3 is CASSLGRYEQYF. CDR3 nucleotide sequence: TGTGCCAGCAGTTTAGGGAGGTACGAGCAGTACTTC. The entire variable domain, with the rest obtained from reference TRBV28 and TRBJ2-7, is as follows: DVKVTQSSRYLVKRTGEKVFLECVQDMDHENMFWYRQDPGLGLRLIYFSYDVKMKEKGDIPEGYSVSREKKERFSLILESASTNQTSMYLCASSLGRYEQYFGPGTRLTVT.